One sample yielded the 24 T cell receptor beta chains listed below, sequenced in a study of tumor and adjacent non-tumor tissue in lung cancer. The template was RNA from unsorted bulk tissue. Distant lung tissue was collected more than 3 cm away from the tumor edge. A modified ARM-PCR protocol with three rounds of nested PCR amplified TCRbeta. TCRdb ran MiXCR on the multiplex PCR reads and lists one entry per CDR3 protein. This sample has 70,000 to 90,000 distinct CDR3 sequences, with roughly 80% found just once. Sequenced: distant non-tumor lung tissue. These receptors came from a man in his sixties with non-small cell lung cancer.

Regarding this clonotype: It may be a read error: a sequence one base away is much more abundant. The V and J genes are TRBV28 and TRBJ1-1; D is possibly TRBD1 (5 bases). Germline values: CDR1 MDHEN, CDR2 SYDVKM. The CDR3 is 15 amino acids. The CDR3 sequence: CTSSSRDLPGTEAFF. In DNA, the CDR3 is TGTACCAGCAGTTCCCGGGACCTCCCTGGCACTGAAGCTTTCTTT.

Of note for this clonotype: A much bigger clone sits one base away, suggesting this may be a read error. The CDR3 nucleotides read TGTGCTAGTGGTTTGACCCTAGCGGGAGGGCCCTACGAGCAGTACTTC. Translating it yields CASGLTLAGGPYEQYF. The chain has TRBV12-5 and TRBJ2-7, with TRBD2 matching 12 bases. This CDR3 spans 16 amino acids. Unmatched junction bases numbered 4, after V lost 2 bases and J lost 2 bases. Germline-derived CDR1 and CDR2 are LGHNT and FRNRAP.

To note about this clonotype: A read error may produce the germline difference seen at one junction end. This chain uses TRBV20-1 with TRBJ2-7, with D perhaps matching TRBD2 (6 bases). With the DNA end fitting TRBJ2-1 better, the J assignment may be wrong. Germline V gene sequence: CDR1 DFQATT, CDR2 SNEGSKA (reference sequence). There are 15 residues in the CDR3. The CDR3 loop reads CSGIMTVGGNYEQFF. The CDR3 region has the DNA TGTAGCGGTATTATGACAGTCGGGGGAAATTACGAGCAGTTCTTC.

With regard to this clonotype: Lacking the conserved final phenylalanine or tryptophan, this CDR3 likely reflects a read error. Because the CDR3's place on the DNA is in doubt, the DNA is left out and the CDR3 is given as listed by TCRdb. V usage is TRBV10-2 and J usage is TRBJ1-1; the table's D gene call, TRBD1, was not cross checked with the DNA. Looked up from germline, CDR1 is WSHSY and CDR2 is SAAADI. The CDR3 numbers 15 amino acids, ends counted. CDR3 loop: CASSAETGGKGEAFL.

This sequence joins TRBV6-4 and TRBJ2-1, with D possibly TRBD2 on 6 matching bases. This CDR3 is built from 16 residues. Trimming took off 2 bases at V and 2 bases at J, with 13 bases between the two ends. In germline, CDR1 is MRHNA, CDR2 SNTAGT. CDR3 sequence reads: CASSDRTGEPYNEQFF. CDR3 DNA: TGTGCCAGCAGTGACAGGACGGGGGAGCCCTACAATGAGCAGTTCTTC.

The chain couples TRBV6-6 to TRBJ2-1; maybe TRBD2 (6 bases). The germline V gene encodes CDR1 MNHNY and CDR2 SVGAGI (reference sequence). This CDR3 comprises 15 residues. Between the trimmed V and J ends, which lost 5 bases and 5 bases, there was a span of 16 bases. The CDR3 sequence: CASSQLTGVHNEQFF. The CDR3 DNA reads as TGTGCCAGCAGTCAGCTAACGGGAGTACACAATGAGCAGTTCTTC.

Only one count was recorded for this clonotype. A junction boundary mismatches the germline segment, possibly from a read error. The chain employs TRBV4-3 and TRBJ2-6, with D unclear. Germline CDR1 is LGHNA and CDR2 is YSLEER. This CDR3 region has 15 residues. The CDR3 DNA follows: TGCGCCAGTAGCCAAGACAAGTCTGGGGCCAACGTCCTGACTTTC. Translation gives CASSQDKSGANVLTF.

Regarding this clonotype: The CDR3 end shows no conserved phenylalanine or tryptophan, and so a read error is likely. The V gene is TRBV12-3 or TRBV12-4, the J gene TRBJ2-5, with D perhaps TRBD1 or TRBD2 (5 bases each). V dropped 2 bases and J dropped 3 bases, with 10 bases sitting between them. This CDR3 region has 14 residues. The CDR3 reads CASSLRDGKETQYI. CDR3 DNA sequence: TGTGCCAGCAGTTTAAGGGACGGAAAAGAGACCCAGTACATC.

A single count supports this clonotype. This is likely a read error, given that the CDR3 carries no conserved phenylalanine or tryptophan at its end. The limits of the CDR3 on the DNA are not certain, so only TCRdb's listed CDR3 is given. The chain links TRBV4-3 to TRBJ2-7; the table's D gene call, TRBD1, was not cross checked with the DNA. Both ends counted, the CDR3 spans 15 residues. Germline V lookup: CDR1 LGHNA, CDR2 YSLEER. The CDR3 loop is CASSQELAPSYELYP.

The chain is built from TRBV2 and TRBJ1-3; D uncertain. CDR3 length equals 15 residues. Trimming cost V 6 bases and J 14 bases, with 26 bases left between them. CDR1 SNHLY and CDR2 FYNNEI come from the germline V gene. CDR3: CASSDQYSSGNTLYF. Here the CDR3 DNA reads TGTGCCAGCAGCGACCAGTACAGCTCTGGAAATACCTTATATTTT.

V is TRBV11-1 and J is TRBJ2-7; D gene uncertain. Germline V CDR1 and CDR2: SGHAT, FQDESV (reference sequence). Trimming took off 0 bases at V and 12 bases at J, with 24 bases between the two ends. This CDR3 has 16 amino acids. DNA of the CDR3: TGTGCCAGCAGCTTAGCGATTCGTGACAACTCCTACAAACGGTACTTC. This sequence encodes CASSLAIRDNSYKRYF. Filled out from reference TRBV11-1 and TRBJ2-7, the complete variable domain reads EAEVAQSPRYKITEKSQAVAFWCDPISGHATLYWYRQILGQGPELLVQFQDESVVDDSQLPKDRFSAERLKGVDSTLKIQPAELGDSAMYLCASSLAIRDNSYKRYFGPGTRLTVT.

On this clonotype itself: Relative to the germline gene, one junction end is altered; a read error may explain this. The chain uses TRBV11-1 and TRBJ2-1; D is perhaps TRBD1 (6 bases). This CDR3 has 16 amino acids. The germline V gene has CDR1 SGHAT and CDR2 FQDESV (reference sequence). The CDR3 DNA reads as TGTGCCAACAGCTTGGTAGGTGGACAGTCCTACAATGAGCAGTTTTTC. It encodes CANSLVGGQSYNEQFF.

Comments on this clonotype: A single base separates this from a much larger clone, so it may be a read error. V usage is TRBV12-3 or TRBV12-4 and J usage is TRBJ1-1; perhaps TRBD1 as D (5 bases). The CDR3 contains 12 residues. The CDR3 nucleotides are TGTGCCAGCAGTTTGGTAGGGACTGAAGCTATCTTT. Amino acid sequence: CASSLVGTEAIF.

For this clonotype: A much larger clone differs by one base, so this may be a read error. The V call is TRBV5-1, the J call TRBJ2-5, with D tentatively TRBD1 or TRBD2 (6 bases each). This CDR3 has 15 amino acids. From germline, CDR1 is SGHRS and CDR2 YFSETQ. DNA of the CDR3: TGCGTCAGCAGCTTGGAGGGGGGCCGACAAGAGACCCAGTACTTC. Encoded protein: CVSSLEGGRQETQYF. The entire variable domain, with the rest obtained from reference TRBV5-1 and TRBJ2-5, is as follows: KAGVTQTPRYLIKTRGQQVTLSCSPISGHRSVSWYQQTPGQGLQFLFEYFSETQRNKGNFPGRFSGRQFSNSRSEMNVSTLELGDSALYLCVSSLEGGRQETQYFGPGTRLLVL.

This clonotype was seen just once. Its ends do not fully match the called genes, so a read error is possible. V gene TRBV11-2 combines with J gene TRBJ1-3; D is perhaps TRBD1 (5 bases). Germline CDR1 is SGHAT and CDR2 is FQNNGV. The CDR3 contains 16 residues. The CDR3 spells CASSSIRGRIGSTIYF. The CDR3 DNA reads TGTGCCAGCAGCTCCATTAGGGGCCGAATTGGAAGCACCATATATTTT.

Comments on this clonotype: A junction boundary mismatches the germline segment, possibly from a read error. The chain couples TRBV11-1 to TRBJ2-2, with 9 bases aligning to TRBD2. Per the germline V gene, CDR1 is SGHAT and CDR2 is FQDESV (reference sequence). This CDR3 contains 15 residues. CDR3 in DNA: TGTGCCAGCAGCTCTAGCGGGATAAACACCGGGGAGCTGTATTTT. As protein: CASSSSGINTGELYF.

About this clonotype: This may arise from a read error, as a much more abundant clone is one base away. The V call is TRBV5-4, the J call TRBJ2-1; possibly TRBD1 or TRBD2 for D (5 bases each). The CDR3 contains 15 residues. Germline CDR1 SGHNT, CDR2 YYREEE (reference sequence). Between the trimmed V and J ends, which lost 4 bases and 5 bases, there was a span of 16 bases. In nucleotides, the CDR3 is TGTGCCAGCAGCCACGGGACCCCCTCTGACAATGAGCAGTTCTTC. It codes for CASSHGTPSDNEQFF.

In the case of this clonotype: Here the CDR3 omits its conserved ending phenylalanine or tryptophan, so a read error is the likely source. This rearrangement joins TRBV6-1 to TRBJ1-1; D remains unclear. Germline lookup yields CDR1 MNHNS and CDR2 SASEGT. The CDR3 has 14 amino acids. Deletions cut 1 base from V and 3 bases from J, with 9 bases between. The CDR3 DNA follows: TGTGCCAGCAGTGAAGACATGGGCCACACTGAAGCTTTCTAT. Amino acids: CASSEDMGHTEAFY.

The chain couples TRBV6-5 to TRBJ2-5; D is unresolved. Trimming removed 2 bases from V and 5 bases from J, with 6 bases in between. CDR1 and CDR2 from the germline V gene are MNHEY and SVGAGI. The CDR3 extends over 12 amino acids. The CDR3 loop is CASSYNGETQYF. Written as DNA, the CDR3 is TGTGCCAGCAGTTACAATGGGGAGACCCAGTACTTC.

This clonotype was seen once. One end of the junction does not line up with germline, which may come from a read error. The chain employs TRBV6-2 or TRBV6-3 and TRBJ2-1, with no clear D. The CDR3 is 14 residues long. Germline CDR1 reads MNHEY; CDR2 reads SVGEGT. The CDR3 region is CASTDWAARNELFF. The CDR3 nucleotides read TGTGCCAGCACCGACTGGGCAGCCCGCAATGAGCTGTTCTTC.

Comment on this clonotype: At one end, the junction sequence differs from germline, possibly due to a read error. V is TRBV20-1 and J is TRBJ2-1; the match to TRBD2 covers 9 bases. The CDR3 spans 15 residues. Germline V lookup: CDR1 DFQATT, CDR2 SNEGSKA (reference sequence). CDR3 nucleotides: TGTAGACTAGTGAGAAGGGGGACTAGCTCATACGAGCAGTTCTTC. This encodes CRLVRRGTSSYEQFF.

The chain couples TRBV11-2 to TRBJ2-6; 7 bases map to TRBD1. Germline CDR1 SGHAT, CDR2 FQNNGV. There are 19 residues in the CDR3. CDR3 nucleotide sequence: TGTGGCAGTACCTTAGTTCCAAAGGACAGGCCCTCTGGGGCCAACGTCCTGACTTTC. It translates to CGSTLVPKDRPSGANVLTF.

Regarding this clonotype: An end of the junction differs from the germline gene, which may be a read error. The V gene is TRBV11-2, the J gene TRBJ2-5; tentative D call: TRBD1 (5 bases). CDR1 is SGHAT, CDR2 FQNNGV, per germline. This CDR3 has 14 residues. This CDR3 reads CPSSSVQVQETQYF. CDR3 bases: TGTCCCAGCAGCTCCGTACAGGTCCAAGAGACCCAGTACTTC.

The chain carries TRBV11-2 and TRBJ2-3; D not certain. The germline V gene encodes CDR1 SGHAT and CDR2 FQNNGV. The CDR3 totals 13 residues. Trimming took off 10 bases at V and 6 bases at J, with 17 bases between the two ends. The CDR3 sequence is CANRLAPSDTQYF. DNA of the CDR3: TGTGCCAACAGATTAGCTCCGTCGGATACGCAGTATTTT.